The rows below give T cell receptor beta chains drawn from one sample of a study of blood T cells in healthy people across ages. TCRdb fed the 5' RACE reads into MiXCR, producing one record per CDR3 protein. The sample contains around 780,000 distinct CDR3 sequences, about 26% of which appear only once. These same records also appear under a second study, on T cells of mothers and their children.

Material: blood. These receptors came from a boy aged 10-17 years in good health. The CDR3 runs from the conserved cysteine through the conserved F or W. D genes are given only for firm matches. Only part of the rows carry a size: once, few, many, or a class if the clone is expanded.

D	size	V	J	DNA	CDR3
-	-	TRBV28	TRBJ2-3	TGTGCCAGCAACCTAGCAGGGGCCCCATCGACGCAGTATTTT	CASNLAGAPSTQYF
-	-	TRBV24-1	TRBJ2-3	TGTGCCACCAGTGATTGGGCAGATACGCAGTATTTT	CATSDWADTQYF
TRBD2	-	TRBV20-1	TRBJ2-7	TGCAGTGCCAATGGGCTAGCGGGGGGCTCCTACGAGCAGTACTTC	CSANGLAGGSYEQYF
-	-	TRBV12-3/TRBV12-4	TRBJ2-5	TGTGCCAGCAGTCCCCCATTCAAAGAGACCCAGTACTTC	CASSPPFKETQYF
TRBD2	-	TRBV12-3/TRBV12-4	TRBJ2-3	TGTGCCAGCACGGGCGGGGGGAGATCAGATACGCAGTATTTT	CASTGGGRSDTQYF
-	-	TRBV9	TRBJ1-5	TGTGCCAGCAGCGTAGATGGGCGTTTTGGTCAGCCCCAGCATTTT	CASSVDGRFGQPQHF
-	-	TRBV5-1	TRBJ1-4	TGCGCCAGCAGCGGGGGTACAGACTCAACTAATGAAAAACTGTTTTTT	CASSGGTDSTNEKLFF
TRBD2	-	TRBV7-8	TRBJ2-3	TGTGCCAGCAGCAAAACTAGCGGGGGGCGGGATACGCAGTATTTT	CASSKTSGGRDTQYF
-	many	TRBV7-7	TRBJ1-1	TGTGCTAGCAGCACTACAAGAAACACTGAAGCTTTCTTT	CASSTTRNTEAFF
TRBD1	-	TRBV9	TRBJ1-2	TGTGCCAGCAGCGTAGAAGCAGGGGGTCTCTATGGCTACACCTTC	CASSVEAGGLYGYTF
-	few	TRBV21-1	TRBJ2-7	TGTGCCAGCAGCAGAGGACTAGCGGGGGGCCTAGACTACGAGCAGTACTTC	CASSRGLAGGLDYEQYF
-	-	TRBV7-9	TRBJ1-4	TGTGCCAGCAGCTTAGTGGGCGGGGCAACTAATGAAAAACTGTTTTTT	CASSLVGGATNEKLFF
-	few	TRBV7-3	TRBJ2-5	TGTGCCAGCAGCCCCGGGGGTGGGCCCCAGTACTTC	CASSPGGGPQYF
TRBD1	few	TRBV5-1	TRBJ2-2	TGCGCCAGCGTCAGGACAGGGGCAGGCAGCGGGGAGCTGTTTTTT	CASVRTGAGSGELFF
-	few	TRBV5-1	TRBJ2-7	TGCGCCAGCAGCTTACGGGACGGTGGTACCTACGAGCAGTACTTC	CASSLRDGGTYEQYF
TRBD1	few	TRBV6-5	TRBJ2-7	TGTGCCAGCAGAGCCACAGGGGTGACTCCCTACGAGCAGTACTTC	CASRATGVTPYEQYF
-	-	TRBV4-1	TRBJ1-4	TGCGCCAGCAGCCAAGCCCAACAGGGAACTCATGAAAAACTGTTTTTT	CASSQAQQGTHEKLFF
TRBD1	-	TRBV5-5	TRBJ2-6	TGTGCCAGCAGCACGACAGGGGTGGAACCTGGGGCCAACGTCCTGACTTTC	CASSTTGVEPGANVLTF
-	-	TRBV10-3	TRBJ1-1	TGTGCCATCAGTGGCCCCCAACATACGACAGGACTGAACACTGAAGCTTTCTTT	CAISGPQHTTGLNTEAFF
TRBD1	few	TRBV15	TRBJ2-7	TGTGCCACCAGCAGAGGTGGGACAGAAGACGAGCAGTACTTC	CATSRGGTEDEQYF
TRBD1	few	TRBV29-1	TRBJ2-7	TGCAGCGTTGAGACAGGGCCTACCTACGAGCAGTACTTC	CSVETGPTYEQYF
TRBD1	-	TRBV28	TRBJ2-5	TGTGCCTCCCAACAGGGGGGAGAGACCCAGTACTTC	CASQQGGETQYF
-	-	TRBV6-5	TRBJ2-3	TGTGCCAGCAGATCCCCCTTGGCAGGGGGCACAGATACGCAGTATTTT	CASRSPLAGGTDTQYF
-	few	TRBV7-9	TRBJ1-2	TGTGCCAGCAGCTTAGCCCCGTATAGGGGAGGCGATGGCTACACCTTC	CASSLAPYRGGDGYTF
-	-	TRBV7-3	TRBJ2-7	TGTGCCAGCAGCGCCGCTCCTTCGTCAGAACAGTACTTC	CASSAAPSSEQYF
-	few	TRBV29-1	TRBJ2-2	TGCAGCGTTGACGCCTCCGGGACATCGAACACCGGGGAGCTGTTTTTT	CSVDASGTSNTGELFF
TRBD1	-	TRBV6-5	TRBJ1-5	TGTGCCAGCAGCGGCACAGGGGTCCATCAGCCCCAGCATTTT	CASSGTGVHQPQHF
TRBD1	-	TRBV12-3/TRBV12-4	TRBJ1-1	TGTGCCAGCAGTTACCAGGGGGCAAGTCAGAACACTGAAGCTTTCTTT	CASSYQGASQNTEAFF
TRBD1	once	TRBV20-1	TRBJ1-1	TGCAGTGCTCCCAGGGGGGCCAACTTGCTGAACACTGAAGCTTTCTTT	CSAPRGANLLNTEAFF
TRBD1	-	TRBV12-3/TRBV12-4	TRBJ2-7	TGTGCCAGCACCCCTGGGACAGGGGTCCACGAGCAGTACTTC	CASTPGTGVHEQYF
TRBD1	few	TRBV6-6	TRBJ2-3	TGTGCCAGCAGTAGGGGACAGGGCCTAGGGACAGATACGCAGTATTTT	CASSRGQGLGTDTQYF
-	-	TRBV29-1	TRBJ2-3	TGCAGCGTGGAGAGTTGGGGAGATACGCAGTATTTT	CSVESWGDTQYF